This entry concerns a single T cell receptor beta chain. Here immunoSEQ multiplex PCR was the method, and the copy in TCRdb shows in-frame clones only, minus some. The table lists 40,000 to 55,000 clones, around 90% of them singletons. These data originate in a study of blood T cell repertoires in COVID-19. Trimming shortened V by 0 bases and J by 3 bases, and 13 bases separated the two germline ends. Germline values: CDR1 LGHNA, CDR2 YSLEER. The CDR3 is made up of 16 amino acids. Sequenced material: peripheral blood. The rearrangement uses TRBV4-3 and TRBJ2-3; a possible D gene is TRBD1 (6 bases). The source is a human donor in a cohort sampled during active COVID-19. The DNA of the CDR3 is TGCGCCAGCAGCCAAGATGTAGGGGGAAGGACAGATACGCAGTATTTT. Residues: CASSQDVGGRTDTQYF.